What follows describes a single T cell receptor beta chain. Its antigen is unidentified. The CDR3 covers 13 residues. The germline gives CDR1 LNHDA, CDR2 SQIVND (reference sequence). V shed 1 base and J shed 3 bases, with 6 bases lying between them. The sample is drawn from a study of shared clonotypes between healthy human individuals. Data came from immunoSEQ multiplex PCR; TCRdb stores just in-frame clones and leaves some out. The sample has over a million clones, about 74% seen once; the top ten hold approximately 1.5%. Study-level results: Generation probability values for non-shared clonotypes were lower than those for clonotypes shared by all four donors.

The sequence was collected from a man younger than 35 in good health. This chain links TRBV19 with TRBJ2-5, with D unclear. The specimen was memory CD4+ T cells sorted from blood. Subset meaning: CD45RA-negative fraction. This chain's CDR3 is CASSIAGKETQYF. The CDR3 nucleotides are TGTGCCAGTAGTATAGCTGGAAAAGAGACCCAGTACTTC.